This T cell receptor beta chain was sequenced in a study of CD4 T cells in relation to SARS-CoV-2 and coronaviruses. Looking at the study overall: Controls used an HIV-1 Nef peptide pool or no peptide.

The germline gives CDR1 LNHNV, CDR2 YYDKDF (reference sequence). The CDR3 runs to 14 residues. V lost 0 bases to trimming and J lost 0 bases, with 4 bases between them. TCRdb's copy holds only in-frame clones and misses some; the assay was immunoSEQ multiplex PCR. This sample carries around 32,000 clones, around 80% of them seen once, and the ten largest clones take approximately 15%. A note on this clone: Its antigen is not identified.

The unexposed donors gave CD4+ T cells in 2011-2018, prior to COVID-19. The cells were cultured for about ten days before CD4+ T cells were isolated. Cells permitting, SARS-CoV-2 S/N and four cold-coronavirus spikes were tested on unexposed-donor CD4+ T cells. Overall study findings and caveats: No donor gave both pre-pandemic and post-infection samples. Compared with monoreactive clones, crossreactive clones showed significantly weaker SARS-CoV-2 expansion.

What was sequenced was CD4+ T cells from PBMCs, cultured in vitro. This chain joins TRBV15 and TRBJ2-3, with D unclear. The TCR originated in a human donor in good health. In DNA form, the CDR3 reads TGTGCCACCAGCAGAGAAATCAGCACAGATACGCAGTATTTT. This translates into CATSREISTDTQYF.